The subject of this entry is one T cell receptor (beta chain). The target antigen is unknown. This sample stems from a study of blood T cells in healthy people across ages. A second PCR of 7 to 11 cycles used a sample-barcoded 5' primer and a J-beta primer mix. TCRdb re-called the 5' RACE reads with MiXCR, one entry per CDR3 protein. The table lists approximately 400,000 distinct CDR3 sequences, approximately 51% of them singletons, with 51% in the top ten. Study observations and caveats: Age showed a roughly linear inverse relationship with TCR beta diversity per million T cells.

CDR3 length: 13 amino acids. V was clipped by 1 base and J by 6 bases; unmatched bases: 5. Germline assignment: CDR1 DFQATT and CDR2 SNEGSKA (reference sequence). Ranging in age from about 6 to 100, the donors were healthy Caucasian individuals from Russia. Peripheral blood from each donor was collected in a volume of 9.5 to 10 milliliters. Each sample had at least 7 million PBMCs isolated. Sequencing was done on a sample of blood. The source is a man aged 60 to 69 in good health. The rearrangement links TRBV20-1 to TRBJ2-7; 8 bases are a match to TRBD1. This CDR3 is CSARGDRSPEQYF. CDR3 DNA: TGCAGTGCTAGAGGGGACAGGAGCCCCGAGCAGTACTTC.